This T cell receptor (beta chain) was recovered during a study of a mutant IDH1 vaccine in newly diagnosed glioma. On the study more broadly: Pretreatment consisted of radiotherapy, temozolomide, or both, with most receiving both. Held at week 35, visit V12 was the safety follow-up, and visit V13 followed at week 47. Study-wide points: Among all patients, vaccine-induced immune responses occurred in around 94%.

CDR3 size: 16 residues. Germline values: CDR1 SNHLY, CDR2 FYNNEI. The junction had 2 bases not matched to a gene; V was cut back by 7 bases and J by 2 bases. Generated by immunoSEQ multiplex PCR, the TCRdb table keeps only in-frame clones and is missing some. The sample has about 54,000 clones, about 86% seen once. As regards this clone: The antigen is undetermined.

Indicated time point: week 35, safety follow-up. With topical imiquimod, each dose of the vaccine consisted of 300 ug of mutant IDH1 20-mer peptide. The rearrangement links TRBV2 to TRBJ2-6; TRBD2 agrees at 13 bases. Source: PBMCs, taken from a glioma patient whose treatment included an IDH1 peptide vaccine. This receptor was obtained from a middle-aged man with glioma. The CDR3 DNA reads as TGTGCCAGCAAAGGACTAGCGGGAGCTGGGGCCAACGTCCTGACTTTC. Translation: CASKGLAGAGANVLTF.